Listed here are 32 T cell receptor beta chains from one sample, sequenced in a study of shared clonotypes between healthy human individuals. Some clones are missing from TCRdb's copy, which holds only in-frame ones; the method was immunoSEQ multiplex PCR. The sample includes some 1,600,000 clones, 95% to 99% of them seen just once. Specimen: naive CD4+ T cells sorted from blood. The subset denotes: CD45RA+ positively selected. The receptors were sampled from a man aged 25 to 40 in good health.

The chain employs TRBV7-8 and TRBJ2-7, with 15 bases matching TRBD2. V shed 2 bases and J 0 bases; nucleotides not matched to a gene: 8. CDR1 and CDR2 from the germline V gene are SGHVS and FQNEAQ. The CDR3 runs to 19 residues. The CDR3 here is CASSLRGGTSGRISYEQYF. The CDR3, as DNA: TGTGCCAGCAGCTTAAGAGGTGGGACTAGCGGGAGGATCTCCTACGAGCAGTACTTC.

This clone was found once. The chain uses TRBV25-1 and TRBJ1-3; D may be TRBD1 (6 bases). This CDR3 is 14 amino acids long. Trimming shortened V by 1 base and J by 4 bases, and 8 bases separated the two germline ends. Germline CDR1 MGHDK, CDR2 SYGVNS. In nucleotides, the CDR3 is TGTGCCAGCAGTGAATCCGACAGGGGAAACACCATATATTTT. This sequence encodes CASSESDRGNTIYF.

This chain uses TRBV19 with TRBJ1-5; D is uncertain. There are 16 residues in the CDR3. Trimming left V 4 bases short and J 2 bases short, with 15 bases between. Germline loops: CDR1 LNHDA, CDR2 SQIVND (reference sequence). The CDR3 DNA reads TGTGCCAGTAGTAGGAGCTTCGGGCAGGGCAATCAGCCCCAGCATTTT. Translation gives CASSRSFGQGNQPQHF.

The chain carries TRBV5-4 and TRBJ2-5, with D maybe TRBD2 (6 bases). This CDR3 is 14 amino acids long. Germline CDR1 and CDR2: SGHNT and YYREEE (reference sequence). Trimming cost V 4 bases and J 5 bases, with 15 bases left between them. DNA for the CDR3: TGTGCCAGCAGCGACCTAGCTGGGGGGGAGACCCAGTACTTC. The encoded protein is CASSDLAGGETQYF.

The chain carries TRBV6-1 and TRBJ2-3; TRBD2 matches at 14 bases. The junction had 8 bases not matched to a gene; V was cut back by 11 bases and J by 4 bases. The CDR3 length is 15 residues. Germline-derived CDR1 and CDR2 are MNHNS and SASEGT. CDR3 DNA: TGTGCCTCCCGGACTAGCGGGAGGTCTGCAGATACGCAGTATTTT. Translated, it gives CASRTSGRSADTQYF.

In this sample, this clone turned up once. This rearrangement joins TRBV5-1 to TRBJ2-2, with D perhaps matching TRBD2 (5 bases). Trimming pared 1 base from V and 6 bases from J, leaving 13 bases between. This CDR3 comprises 15 residues. CDR1 and CDR2 from the germline V gene are SGHRS and YFSETQ. CDR3 coding DNA: TGCGCCAGCAGCTTGTCGGGGTTCATTTCCGGGGAGCTGTTTTTT. It codes for CASSLSGFISGELFF.

The chain uses TRBV6-6 and TRBJ2-2; unclear D gene. CDR1 is MNHNY and CDR2 is SVGAGI in the germline V gene (reference sequence). This CDR3 contains 15 residues. V gave up 2 bases and J gave up 0 bases, with 7 bases separating them. CDR3 bases: TGTGCCAGCAGTTACCGCAGGTCGAACACCGGGGAGCTGTTTTTT. The encoded protein is CASSYRRSNTGELFF.

The genes are TRBV10-2 and TRBJ1-2; D ambiguous. Trimming removed 3 bases from V and 3 bases from J, with 5 bases in between. From germline, CDR1 is WSHSY and CDR2 SAAADI. This CDR3 has 12 amino acids. This CDR3 reads CASSDLDYGYTF. CDR3 sequence (DNA): TGCGCCAGCAGTGACTTGGACTATGGCTACACCTTC.

This chain connects TRBV18 to TRBJ2-1; D uncertain. V lost 0 bases and J 8 bases, leaving 8 bases between the germline ends. The CDR3 has 13 amino acids. Germline CDR1 KGHSH, CDR2 LQKENI. The chain's CDR3 is CASSPPMVDEQFF. The CDR3 nucleotides are TGTGCCAGCTCACCACCGATGGTGGATGAGCAGTTCTTC. The variable domain in full, with the rest retrieved from reference TRBV18 and TRBJ2-1, is NAGVMQNPRHLVRRRGQEARLRCSPMKGHSHVYWYRQLPEEGLKFMVYLQKENIIDESGMPKERFSAEFPKEGPSILRIQQVVRGDSAAYFCASSPPMVDEQFFGPGTRLTVL.

V is TRBV10-3 and J is TRBJ1-2; perhaps TRBD1 as D (6 bases). This CDR3 is built from 14 residues. The V gene lost 10 bases and the J gene lost 1 base, with 16 bases spanning the gap. The germline CDR1 and CDR2 sequences are ENHRY and SYGVKD. The CDR3 protein is CATMGSGDNYGYTF. In nucleotides, the CDR3 is TGTGCCACCATGGGTTCAGGGGATAACTATGGCTACACCTTC.

This chain joins TRBV25-1 and TRBJ2-7; D gene ambiguous. The germline V and J ends were trimmed by 8 bases and 0 bases, with 11 bases remaining between them. Germline V gene lookup returns CDR1 MGHDK and CDR2 SYGVNS. CDR3 length: 13 residues. The CDR3 loop reads CASSLKSSYEQYF. The CDR3 DNA reads TGTGCCAGCTCTCTCAAGAGCTCCTACGAGCAGTACTTC.

About this clone: Within the sample, other DNA sequences also encode this same CDR3. This chain connects TRBV5-1 to TRBJ2-2; D gene ambiguous. V dropped 3 bases and J dropped 0 bases, with 3 bases sitting between them. This CDR3 comprises 13 residues. Germline CDR1 and CDR2: SGHRS and YFSETQ. This CDR3 is CASSSTNTGELFF. The DNA for the CDR3 is TGCGCCAGCAGCTCCACGAACACCGGGGAGCTGTTTTTT.

This clone came up once. The rearrangement uses TRBV29-1 and TRBJ2-7, with D perhaps matching TRBD1 or TRBD2 (5 bases each). Germline CDR1 is SQVTM and CDR2 is ANQGSEA. This CDR3 comprises 12 residues. Trimming removed 7 bases at V and 0 bases at J, with 10 bases between. CDR3 in DNA: TGCAGCGCTGGGGACGGCTCCTACGAGCAGTACTTC. It specifies CSAGDGSYEQYF.

The chain uses TRBV5-1 and TRBJ1-3; D gene unclear. The CDR3 consists of 12 residues. CDR1 is SGHRS and CDR2 is YFSETQ in the germline V gene. The germline V and J ends were trimmed by 6 bases and 2 bases, with 6 bases remaining between them. The CDR3 region is CASIEAGNTIYF. For the CDR3, the DNA is TGCGCCAGCATCGAGGCTGGAAACACCATATATTTT.

The chain recombines TRBV6-1 with TRBJ2-2; tentatively, D is TRBD2 (6 bases). This CDR3 has 14 residues. V lost 6 bases and J 6 bases, leaving 14 bases between the germline ends. Germline values: CDR1 MNHNS, CDR2 SASEGT. The CDR3 region has the DNA TGTGCCAGCAGCCCGCTCTCGGGAGCCGGGGAGCTGTTTTTT. Translated, it gives CASSPLSGAGELFF.

The chain employs TRBV4-2 and TRBJ2-5; 7 bases map to TRBD1. The CDR3 runs 16 residues. The germline V gene encodes CDR1 LGHNA and CDR2 YNFKEQ. With V trimmed by 0 bases and J by 4 bases, 8 bases remained unmatched. CDR3 nucleotide sequence: TGTGCCAGCAGCCAAGAAGGGGCAGGGGGAATAGAGACCCAGTACTTC. Its translation: CASSQEGAGGIETQYF.

CDR3 sequence (DNA): TGTGCCAGCAGCTTGGGGGTAGCATCAGATACGCAGTATTTT. Its protein is CASSLGVASDTQYF. The chain is built from TRBV5-6 and TRBJ2-3; D not resolved. CDR3 length equals 14 residues. V shed 0 bases and J shed 4 bases, with 9 bases lying between them. Germline CDR1 reads SGHDT; CDR2 reads YYEEEE.

The CDR3 coding sequence is TGTGCCAGCAGGGGGGTGGGTGAGCAGTTCTTC. Translation gives CASRGVGEQFF. This chain joins TRBV28 and TRBJ2-1, with D perhaps given as TRBD1 or TRBD2 (5 bases each). Germline V CDR1 and CDR2: MDHEN, SYDVKM. This CDR3 region has 11 residues. The V end was cut by 6 bases, the J end by 9 bases, with 9 bases between.

The table lists this clone with a few counts. This same CDR3 is encoded by further DNA sequences in the sample. V usage is TRBV7-3 and J usage is TRBJ2-1; 11 bases fit TRBD2. The CDR3 is made up of 15 amino acids. Trimming removed 5 bases from V and 3 bases from J; junction bases left unmatched: 3. In germline, CDR1 is SGHTA, CDR2 FQGTGA. In nucleotides, the CDR3 is TGTGCCAGCAGCCCGGGACTAGCGGTCTACAATGAGCAGTTCTTC. Its protein is CASSPGLAVYNEQFF. The full variable domain, rest sourced from reference TRBV7-3 and TRBJ2-1, is GAGVSQTPSNKVTEKGKYVELRCDPISGHTALYWYRQSLGQGPEFLIYFQGTGAADDSGLPNDRFFAVRPEGSVSTLKIQRTERGDSAVYLCASSPGLAVYNEQFFGPGTRLTVL.

J is TRBJ2-1 and V is TRBV27; tentatively, D is TRBD1 (5 bases). In germline, CDR1 is MNHEY, CDR2 SMNVEV (reference sequence). V lost 9 bases and J lost 4, with 10 bases in between. This CDR3 region has 12 residues. The CDR3, as DNA: TGTGCCAGTCACAAGGGGTACAATGAGCAGTTCTTC. It codes for CASHKGYNEQFF.

The chain is built from TRBV18 and TRBJ2-7; a possible D gene is TRBD2 (6 bases). Germline CDR1 KGHSH, CDR2 LQKENI. The CDR3 loop spans 16 amino acids. V shed 2 bases and J shed 1 base, with 15 bases lying between them. The CDR3 DNA is TGTGCCAGCTCACCAAACCGACAGCGGGCTTCCTACGAGCAGTACTTC. Residues: CASSPNRQRASYEQYF.

The chain is built from TRBV7-8 and TRBJ2-3; 9 bases agree with TRBD1. Germline V CDR1 and CDR2: SGHVS, FQNEAQ. The CDR3 contains 18 residues. V lost 4 bases to trimming and J lost 4 bases; unmatched junction nucleotides: 15. The CDR3 loop reads CASSYYPQGQGGADTQYF. The DNA for the CDR3 is TGTGCCAGCAGCTATTACCCTCAGGGACAGGGAGGGGCAGATACGCAGTATTTT.

The chain couples TRBV20-1 to TRBJ1-5; D remains unclear. From germline, CDR1 is DFQATT and CDR2 SNEGSKA (reference sequence). The CDR3 consists of 11 residues. The V gene lost 6 bases and the J gene lost 4 bases, with 7 bases spanning the gap. CDR3 region: CSAARNQPQHF. As DNA, the CDR3 is TGCAGTGCGGCTCGGAATCAGCCCCAGCATTTT.

This clone has a single count. The chain recombines TRBV5-4 with TRBJ2-7; D gene unclear. Germline CDR1 SGHNT, CDR2 YYREEE (reference sequence). Trimming stripped 2 bases from V and 3 bases from J, with 6 bases between. The CDR3 contains 12 residues. The DNA for the CDR3 is TGTGCCAGCAGCTTCGGAGTCTACGAGCAGTACTTC. Translating it yields CASSFGVYEQYF.

The chain links TRBV19 to TRBJ2-7, with 9 positions matching TRBD2. The CDR3 length is 15 residues. V lost 3 bases, J lost 4 bases, and 7 bases stayed unmatched. CDR1 and CDR2 (germline): LNHDA, SQIVND (reference sequence). The CDR3 reads CASSISLAGIYEQYF. CDR3 coding DNA: TGTGCCAGTAGTATTTCTCTAGCGGGGATTTACGAGCAGTACTTC.

This chain uses TRBV15 with TRBJ2-1; D possibly corresponds to TRBD2 (5 bases). Per germline, CDR1 LNHNV and CDR2 YYDKDF (reference sequence). V dropped 5 bases and J dropped 7 bases, with 12 bases sitting between them. CDR3 length: 13 residues. CDR3: CATSPGMWNEQFF. DNA for the CDR3: TGTGCCACCAGCCCGGGAATGTGGAATGAGCAGTTCTTC.

The chain links TRBV27 to TRBJ2-7; 7 nucleotides agree with TRBD1. Germline lookup yields CDR1 MNHEY and CDR2 SMNVEV (reference sequence). The V segment lost 3 bases and the J segment 6 bases; nucleotides outside the gene matches: 5. CDR3 size: 13 residues. The CDR3 bases are TGTGCCAGCAGTTTCTACAGGGGTGGCGAGCAGTACTTC. This encodes CASSFYRGGEQYF.

V usage is TRBV4-3 and J usage is TRBJ2-5; the D gene is possibly TRBD2 (6 bases). Germline assignment: CDR1 LGHNA and CDR2 YSLEER. V gave up 0 bases and J gave up 2 bases, with 16 bases separating them. The CDR3 runs to 17 residues. In DNA form, the CDR3 reads TGCGCCAGCAGCCAAGATAGCCGACTAGTATCTCAAGAGACCCAGTACTTC. Its protein is CASSQDSRLVSQETQYF.

This chain uses TRBV28 with TRBJ2-7; TRBD2 matches at 15 bases. The V gene's germline CDR1 is MDHEN and CDR2 SYDVKM. The trim removed 1 base at V and 2 bases at J, leaving 6 bases unmatched. The CDR3 has 18 residues. Here the CDR3 reads CASSLSGLAGGSTYEQYF. CDR3 in DNA: TGTGCCAGCAGTTTATCCGGACTAGCGGGAGGGTCCACCTACGAGCAGTACTTC.

The chain is built from TRBV30 and TRBJ1-2; weak D call: TRBD1 (6 bases). V lost 5 bases and J 7 bases, leaving 14 bases between the germline ends. Looked up from germline, CDR1 is GTSNPN and CDR2 is SVGIG (reference sequence). The CDR3 covers 12 residues. The CDR3 here is CAWGGPALGYTF. The CDR3 nucleotides read TGTGCCTGGGGGGGCCCCGCACTTGGCTACACCTTC.

The chain's CDR3 is CASSFLRGSPDTQYF. The CDR3 coding sequence is TGTGCCAGCAGCTTCCTGAGAGGGAGCCCAGATACGCAGTATTTT. J is TRBJ2-3 and V is TRBV7-8; D possibly corresponds to TRBD2 (5 bases). CDR1 SGHVS and CDR2 FQNEAQ come from the germline V gene. The CDR3 runs 15 residues. Trimming cost V 3 bases and J 4 bases, with 14 bases left between them.

The chain is built from TRBV11-2 and TRBJ2-2; TRBD1 is a possible D gene (5 bases). In germline, CDR1 is SGHAT, CDR2 FQNNGV. This CDR3 is built from 14 residues. Trimming pared 8 bases from V and 1 base from J, leaving 11 bases between. CDR3 nucleotide sequence: TGTGCCAGCTCGAGACAGCTGAACACCGGGGAGCTGTTTTTT. As protein: CASSRQLNTGELFF. Variable domain in full (rest from reference TRBV11-2 and TRBJ2-2): EAGVAQSPRYKIIEKRQSVAFWCNPISGHATLYWYQQILGQGPKLLIQFQNNGVVDDSQLPKDRFSAERLKGVDSTLKIQPAKLEDSAVYLCASSRQLNTGELFFGEGSRLTVL.